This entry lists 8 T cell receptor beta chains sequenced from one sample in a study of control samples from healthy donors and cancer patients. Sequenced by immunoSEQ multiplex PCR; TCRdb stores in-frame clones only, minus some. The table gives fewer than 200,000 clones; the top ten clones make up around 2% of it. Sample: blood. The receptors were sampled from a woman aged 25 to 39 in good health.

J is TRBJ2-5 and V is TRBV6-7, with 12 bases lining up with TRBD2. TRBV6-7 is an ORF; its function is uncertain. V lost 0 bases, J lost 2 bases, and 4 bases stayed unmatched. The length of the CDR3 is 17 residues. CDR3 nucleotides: TGTGCCAGCAGTTACTCCGGACTAGCGGGGCCTCAAGAGACCCAGTACTTC. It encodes CASSYSGLAGPQETQYF.

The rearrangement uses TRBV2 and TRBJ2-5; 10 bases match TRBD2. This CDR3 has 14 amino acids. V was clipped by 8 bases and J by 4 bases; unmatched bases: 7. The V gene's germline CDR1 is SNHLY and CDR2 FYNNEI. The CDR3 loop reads CASGGLAVAETQYF. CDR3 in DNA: TGTGCCAGCGGCGGACTAGCGGTGGCAGAGACCCAGTACTTC.

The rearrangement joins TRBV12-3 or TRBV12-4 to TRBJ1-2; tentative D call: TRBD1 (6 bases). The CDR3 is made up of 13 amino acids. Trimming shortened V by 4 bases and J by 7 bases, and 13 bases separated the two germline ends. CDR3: CASSWEGGSGYTF. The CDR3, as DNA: TGTGCCAGCAGTTGGGAAGGGGGAAGTGGCTACACCTTC.

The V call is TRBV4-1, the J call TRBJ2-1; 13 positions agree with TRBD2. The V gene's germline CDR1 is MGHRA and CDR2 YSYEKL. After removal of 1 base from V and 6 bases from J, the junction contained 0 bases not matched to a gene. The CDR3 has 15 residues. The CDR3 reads CASSQGTSGGNEQFF. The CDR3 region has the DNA TGCGCCAGCAGCCAAGGGACTAGCGGGGGCAATGAGCAGTTCTTC.

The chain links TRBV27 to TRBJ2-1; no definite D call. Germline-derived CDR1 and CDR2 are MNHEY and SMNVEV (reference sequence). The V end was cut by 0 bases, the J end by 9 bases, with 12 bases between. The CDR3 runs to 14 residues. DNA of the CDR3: TGTGCCAGCAGTTTATCGGCCCAAAGGACTGAGCAGTTCTTC. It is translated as CASSLSAQRTEQFF.

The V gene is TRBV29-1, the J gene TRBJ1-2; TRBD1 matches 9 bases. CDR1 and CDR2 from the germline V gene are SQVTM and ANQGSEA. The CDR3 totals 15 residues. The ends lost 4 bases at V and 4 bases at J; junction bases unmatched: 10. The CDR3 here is CSVVARTGATYGYTF. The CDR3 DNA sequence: TGCAGCGTTGTGGCTCGGACAGGGGCCACCTATGGCTACACCTTC.

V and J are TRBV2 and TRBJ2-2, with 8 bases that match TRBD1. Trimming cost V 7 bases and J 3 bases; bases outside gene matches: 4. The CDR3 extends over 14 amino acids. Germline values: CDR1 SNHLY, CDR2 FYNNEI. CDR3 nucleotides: TGTGCCAGCACCGGGACAGGATACACCGGGGAGCTGTTTTTT. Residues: CASTGTGYTGELFF.

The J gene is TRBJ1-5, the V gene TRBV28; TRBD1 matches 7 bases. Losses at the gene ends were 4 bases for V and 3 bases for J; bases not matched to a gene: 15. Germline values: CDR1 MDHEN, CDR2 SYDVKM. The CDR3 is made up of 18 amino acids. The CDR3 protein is CASSSGGGTDLSNQPQHF. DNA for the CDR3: TGTGCCAGCAGTTCGGGAGGGGGGACAGACCTTTCCAATCAGCCCCAGCATTTT.